Listed below are T cell receptor beta chains from one sample, sequenced in a study of blood T cell repertoires in COVID-19. The table came from immunoSEQ multiplex PCR; TCRdb's copy has only in-frame clones and leaves some out. In the table there are about 200,000 clones, 81% of which are singletons. Sequenced input: PBMCs or T cells enriched from blood (not recorded which). The receptors stem from a woman aged 45-59 years with acute COVID-19. The CDR3 runs from the conserved cysteine through the conserved F or W. Size is stated for part of the rows, as once, few or many counts, or as a class when the clone is expanded.

v_call: TRBV7-2
j_call: TRBJ2-2
clone_size: -
cdr3_aa: CASSSGLAGGRNTGELFF

v_call: TRBV6-1
j_call: TRBJ2-7
clone_size: -
cdr3_aa: CASSEPTGGRGQYF

v_call: TRBV25-1
j_call: TRBJ2-5
clone_size: -
cdr3_aa: CASRQTGQETQYF

v_call: TRBV7-3
j_call: TRBJ1-1
clone_size: -
cdr3_aa: CASSLQAGNTEAFF

v_call: TRBV20-1
j_call: TRBJ2-1
clone_size: -
cdr3_aa: CSARTSVERFF

v_call: TRBV6-5
j_call: TRBJ2-7
clone_size: -
cdr3_aa: CASTRGQNSYEQYF

v_call: TRBV5-5
j_call: TRBJ2-7
clone_size: -
cdr3_aa: CASSSVRTSGPYEQYF

v_call: TRBV14
j_call: TRBJ1-1
clone_size: -
cdr3_aa: CASSQERQAGTTEAFF

v_call: TRBV5-1
j_call: TRBJ2-1
clone_size: -
cdr3_aa: CASSSMLAPSYNEQFF

v_call: TRBV30
j_call: TRBJ2-2
clone_size: -
cdr3_aa: CAWRAAPLNTGELFF

v_call: TRBV7-9
j_call: TRBJ1-2
clone_size: -
cdr3_aa: CASSLAEGRDYGYTF

v_call: TRBV9
j_call: TRBJ1-5
clone_size: -
cdr3_aa: CASSVFSDSNQPQHF

v_call: TRBV9
j_call: TRBJ2-7
clone_size: -
cdr3_aa: CASSVGDRVSEQYF

v_call: TRBV19
j_call: TRBJ1-4
clone_size: -
cdr3_aa: CASGREKLFF

v_call: TRBV30
j_call: TRBJ2-3
clone_size: -
cdr3_aa: CAWSAAGGPRDTQYF

v_call: TRBV6-5
j_call: TRBJ2-2
clone_size: few
cdr3_aa: CASSYDKGPGELFF

v_call: TRBV28
j_call: TRBJ2-3
clone_size: -
cdr3_aa: CASSPWGLRVEDTQYF

v_call: TRBV5-6
j_call: TRBJ1-5
clone_size: -
cdr3_aa: CASSLRTGGWNQPQHF

v_call: TRBV6-2/TRBV6-3
j_call: TRBJ1-5
clone_size: -
cdr3_aa: CASSKKRQGNQPQHF

v_call: TRBV6-4
j_call: TRBJ2-7
clone_size: -
cdr3_aa: CASSKSVADEQYF

v_call: TRBV19
j_call: TRBJ2-7
clone_size: -
cdr3_aa: CASSMGDGTGLNEQYF

v_call: TRBV19
j_call: TRBJ2-1
clone_size: -
cdr3_aa: CASRKHSTSGNEQFF

v_call: TRBV6-5
j_call: TRBJ1-6
clone_size: -
cdr3_aa: CASRGGVENSPLHF

v_call: TRBV4-3
j_call: TRBJ1-3
clone_size: once
cdr3_aa: CASSQDLLGQKVSGNTIYF

v_call: TRBV7-9
j_call: TRBJ2-1
clone_size: -
cdr3_aa: CASSTSTGTSGRDYNEQFF

v_call: TRBV28
j_call: TRBJ2-5
clone_size: -
cdr3_aa: CASSYPAGERETQYF

v_call: TRBV18
j_call: TRBJ1-2
clone_size: -
cdr3_aa: CASSPNGNLGYTF

v_call: TRBV7-9
j_call: TRBJ2-3
clone_size: -
cdr3_aa: CASSGLAWGGTDTQYF

v_call: TRBV28
j_call: TRBJ2-1
clone_size: -
cdr3_aa: CASSLTAGVLMNEQFF

v_call: TRBV19
j_call: TRBJ1-1
clone_size: -
cdr3_aa: CASSIEGLGLTTEAFF

v_call: TRBV27
j_call: TRBJ1-1
clone_size: -
cdr3_aa: CASSTGGKGAFF

v_call: TRBV19
j_call: TRBJ2-3
clone_size: -
cdr3_aa: CASRTSGGTPDTQYF

v_call: TRBV18
j_call: TRBJ2-3
clone_size: -
cdr3_aa: CASARRREADTQYF

v_call: TRBV5-8
j_call: TRBJ1-4
clone_size: -
cdr3_aa: CASRNPNGYEKLFF

v_call: TRBV7-8
j_call: TRBJ1-2
clone_size: -
cdr3_aa: CASSLGPQGADYGYTF

v_call: TRBV7-8
j_call: TRBJ2-7
clone_size: -
cdr3_aa: CASSHLADLSYEQYF

v_call: TRBV30
j_call: TRBJ1-1
clone_size: once
cdr3_aa: CATVRGGMNTEAFF

v_call: TRBV27
j_call: TRBJ1-5
clone_size: -
cdr3_aa: CASSGAGGSNQPQHF

v_call: TRBV5-6
j_call: TRBJ2-7
clone_size: few
cdr3_aa: CASRMVGGGTYEQYF

v_call: TRBV7-9
j_call: TRBJ1-6
clone_size: -
cdr3_aa: CASSLRAGNSPLHF

v_call: TRBV9
j_call: TRBJ2-1
clone_size: -
cdr3_aa: CASSVAAGGHNEQFF

v_call: TRBV7-6
j_call: TRBJ2-2
clone_size: -
cdr3_aa: CASSSSGSPGELFF

v_call: TRBV7-2
j_call: TRBJ1-1
clone_size: -
cdr3_aa: CASSLEQNTEAFF

v_call: TRBV28
j_call: TRBJ1-1
clone_size: few
cdr3_aa: CASSLAQGGVAFF

v_call: TRBV18
j_call: TRBJ2-7
clone_size: -
cdr3_aa: CASSLGQLYEQYF

v_call: TRBV30
j_call: TRBJ1-5
clone_size: -
cdr3_aa: CAWSEASGGNQPQHF

v_call: TRBV27
j_call: TRBJ2-2
clone_size: -
cdr3_aa: CASGRVITGELFF

v_call: TRBV4-1
j_call: TRBJ2-1
clone_size: -
cdr3_aa: CASSPRTSGLGEQFF

v_call: TRBV19
j_call: TRBJ1-3
clone_size: few
cdr3_aa: CASSIGPSSGNTIYF

v_call: TRBV28
j_call: TRBJ2-7
clone_size: -
cdr3_aa: CATEPAGYEQYF

v_call: TRBV5-5
j_call: TRBJ2-5
clone_size: few
cdr3_aa: CASSPGLAGVPQETQYF

v_call: TRBV2
j_call: TRBJ2-7
clone_size: -
cdr3_aa: CASSEAGQGGGEQYF

v_call: TRBV7-2
j_call: TRBJ1-1
clone_size: -
cdr3_aa: CASSSYNDREAFF

v_call: TRBV7-2
j_call: TRBJ2-1
clone_size: -
cdr3_aa: CASSLAAQGINEQFF

v_call: TRBV18
j_call: TRBJ1-4
clone_size: -
cdr3_aa: CASSLQDGSKLFF